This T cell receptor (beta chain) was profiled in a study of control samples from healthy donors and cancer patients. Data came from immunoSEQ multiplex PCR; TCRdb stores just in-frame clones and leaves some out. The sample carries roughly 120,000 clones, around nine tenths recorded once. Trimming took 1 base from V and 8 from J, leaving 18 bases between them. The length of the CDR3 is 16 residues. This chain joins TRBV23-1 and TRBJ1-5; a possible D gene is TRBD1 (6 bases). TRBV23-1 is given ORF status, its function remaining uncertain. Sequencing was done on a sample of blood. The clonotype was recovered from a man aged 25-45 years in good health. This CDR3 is CASSQFVRGPKEPQHF. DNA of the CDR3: TGCGCCAGCAGTCAATTTGTGCGGGGGCCCAAAGAGCCCCAGCATTTT.